The rows below give T cell receptor beta chains drawn from one sample of a study of blood T cell repertoires in COVID-19. Sequenced by immunoSEQ multiplex PCR; TCRdb stores in-frame clones only, minus some. Found here are roughly 83,000 clones, around 87% of them singletons; the top ten hold roughly 8%. Source material: peripheral blood. These receptors were collected from a man of 80 years or more with active or convalescent COVID-19. CDR3s include the opening cysteine and the closing phenylalanine or tryptophan. A D gene is named only where the DNA matches it firmly. Size is omitted from some rows. Given values are once, few, many or a class for expanded clones.

d_call: TRBD1
v_call: TRBV18
clone_size: NA
j_call: TRBJ1-5
cdr3_nt: TGTGCCAGCTCACTAACCCCAGGACAGGGCAATCAGCCCCAGCATTTT
cdr3_aa: CASSLTPGQGNQPQHF

d_call: NA
v_call: TRBV6-1
clone_size: NA
j_call: TRBJ1-4
cdr3_nt: TGTGCCAGCAGTGAATTGGCCGCCCGGGGAGCTAATGAAAAACTGTTTTTT
cdr3_aa: CASSELAARGANEKLFF

d_call: TRBD1
v_call: TRBV5-4
clone_size: NA
j_call: TRBJ1-4
cdr3_nt: TGTGCCAGCAGCTTGCAGGGGGCGGGTGAAAAACTGTTTTTT
cdr3_aa: CASSLQGAGEKLFF

d_call: TRBD1
v_call: TRBV28
clone_size: NA
j_call: TRBJ1-2
cdr3_nt: TGTGCCACGGAAACAGGGGGTTTTGGCTACACCTTC
cdr3_aa: CATETGGFGYTF

d_call: TRBD1
v_call: TRBV7-3
clone_size: NA
j_call: TRBJ1-1
cdr3_nt: TGTGCCAGCAGCGGGACAGGGTCCACTGAAGCTTTCTTT
cdr3_aa: CASSGTGSTEAFF

d_call: TRBD1
v_call: TRBV5-4
clone_size: NA
j_call: TRBJ1-2
cdr3_nt: TGTGCCAGCAGCTTGGGACAGGGTGTTTCCCTCAATGGCTACACCTTC
cdr3_aa: CASSLGQGVSLNGYTF

d_call: NA
v_call: TRBV5-1
clone_size: NA
j_call: TRBJ1-4
cdr3_nt: TGCGCCAGCAGCCCTCGGGAGGGGGATAATGAAAAACTGTTTTTT
cdr3_aa: CASSPREGDNEKLFF

d_call: TRBD1
v_call: TRBV7-6
clone_size: NA
j_call: TRBJ1-3
cdr3_nt: TGTGCCAGCAGCTTGACAGGGGGGAACTCTGGAAACACCATATATTTT
cdr3_aa: CASSLTGGNSGNTIYF

d_call: TRBD1
v_call: TRBV7-2
clone_size: NA
j_call: TRBJ1-2
cdr3_nt: TGTGCCAGCAGCCCCCGGACAGGGATTAGATTAGACTATGGCTACACCTTC
cdr3_aa: CASSPRTGIRLDYGYTF

d_call: TRBD1
v_call: TRBV19
clone_size: NA
j_call: TRBJ1-6
cdr3_nt: TGTGCCAGTAGTATAGGGGACAGGGAGAATTCACCCCTCCACTTT
cdr3_aa: CASSIGDRENSPLHF

d_call: NA
v_call: TRBV11-2
clone_size: NA
j_call: TRBJ2-5
cdr3_nt: TGTGCCAGCAGCTTACAGCTCTCCAGCGGGCGGAAGACCCAGTACTTC
cdr3_aa: CASSLQLSSGRKTQYF

d_call: TRBD1
v_call: TRBV5-1
clone_size: NA
j_call: TRBJ1-1
cdr3_nt: TGCGCCAGCAGCATAGGGACAGGGAGAAGTACTGAAGCTTTCTTT
cdr3_aa: CASSIGTGRSTEAFF

d_call: TRBD1
v_call: TRBV19
clone_size: NA
j_call: TRBJ2-1
cdr3_nt: TGTGCCAGTAGCCCAGGGGGCGCCAGGAATGAGCAGTTCTTC
cdr3_aa: CASSPGGARNEQFF

d_call: TRBD2
v_call: TRBV11-3
clone_size: NA
j_call: TRBJ2-3
cdr3_nt: TGTGCCAGCAGCCCGGGGGGAAGCACAGATACGCAGTATTTT
cdr3_aa: CASSPGGSTDTQYF

d_call: TRBD1
v_call: TRBV28
clone_size: NA
j_call: TRBJ1-5
cdr3_nt: TGTGCCAGCAGTTTAAACCGACAGGGAAATCAGCCCCAGCATTTT
cdr3_aa: CASSLNRQGNQPQHF

d_call: NA
v_call: TRBV7-2
clone_size: NA
j_call: TRBJ1-2
cdr3_nt: TGTGCCAGCAGCTTAGTTGCAGATCCCTTCTATGGCTACACCTTC
cdr3_aa: CASSLVADPFYGYTF

d_call: TRBD1
v_call: TRBV6-4
clone_size: NA
j_call: TRBJ2-2
cdr3_nt: TGTGCCAGCAGGGGGACAGGCAACACCGGGGAGCTGTTTTTT
cdr3_aa: CASRGTGNTGELFF

d_call: NA
v_call: TRBV30
clone_size: NA
j_call: TRBJ2-5
cdr3_nt: TGTGCCTGGAGTGTATGGCAGGGGAATCGGGAGACCCAGTACTTC
cdr3_aa: CAWSVWQGNRETQYF

d_call: NA
v_call: TRBV4-1
clone_size: NA
j_call: TRBJ1-4
cdr3_nt: TGCGCCAGCAGTGGGGATGGGGCATTTAATGAAAAACTGTTTTTT
cdr3_aa: CASSGDGAFNEKLFF

d_call: NA
v_call: TRBV24-1
clone_size: NA
j_call: TRBJ2-1
cdr3_nt: TGTGCCACCAGTGATCCAGATAGCGGAAGCTCCTACAATGAGCAGTTCTTC
cdr3_aa: CATSDPDSGSSYNEQFF

d_call: NA
v_call: TRBV5-6
clone_size: NA
j_call: TRBJ1-6
cdr3_nt: TGTGCCAGCAGCTTGGTAACTTATAATTCACCCCTCCACTTT
cdr3_aa: CASSLVTYNSPLHF

d_call: NA
v_call: TRBV5-6
clone_size: NA
j_call: TRBJ1-3
cdr3_nt: TGTGCCAGCAGCTTGGTCGGGGCTGGAAACACCATATATTTT
cdr3_aa: CASSLVGAGNTIYF

d_call: NA
v_call: TRBV27
clone_size: once
j_call: TRBJ1-4
cdr3_nt: TGTGCCAGCAGTTTCCAGGGAACTAATGAAAAACTGTTTTTT
cdr3_aa: CASSFQGTNEKLFF

d_call: NA
v_call: TRBV27
clone_size: NA
j_call: TRBJ2-1
cdr3_nt: TGTGCCAGCAGTTTACGGGGGAGGCAGGCCGTAAACTACAATGAGCAGTTCTTC
cdr3_aa: CASSLRGRQAVNYNEQFF

d_call: TRBD1
v_call: TRBV9
clone_size: NA
j_call: TRBJ1-3
cdr3_nt: TGTGCCAGCAGCAGGGACAGGAACTCTGGAAACACCATATATTTT
cdr3_aa: CASSRDRNSGNTIYF

d_call: NA
v_call: TRBV6-5
clone_size: NA
j_call: TRBJ2-1
cdr3_nt: TGTGCCAGCTCGGGTTTCTACAATGAGCAGTTCTTC
cdr3_aa: CASSGFYNEQFF

d_call: NA
v_call: TRBV7-8
clone_size: NA
j_call: TRBJ1-2
cdr3_nt: TGTGCCAGCAGCTTATTGGCAGAGAGGGGGTATGGCTACACCTTC
cdr3_aa: CASSLLAERGYGYTF